The rows below give T cell receptor beta chains drawn from one sample of a study of control samples from healthy donors and cancer patients. Profiled with immunoSEQ multiplex PCR; TCRdb holds only in-frame clones, not every one. Of 120,000 to 150,000 clones in the sample, under 90% were seen once. The material sequenced was blood. These receptor sequences come from a man aged 25 to 40 in good health. Each CDR3 is given without its conserved first and last residue. Each record gives: J gene, V gene, CDR3 protein.

J gene: TRBJ2-2; V gene: TRBV11-2; CDR3 protein: ASSPPGGLAGELF
J gene: TRBJ1-4; V gene: TRBV9; CDR3 protein: ASSVREGSGEKLF
J gene: TRBJ2-2; V gene: TRBV5-8; CDR3 protein: ASSLSGTSGSGGELF
J gene: TRBJ1-1; V gene: TRBV7-3; CDR3 protein: ASSLTGRTNTEAF
J gene: TRBJ2-1; V gene: TRBV7-9; CDR3 protein: ASSRGGYNEQF
J gene: TRBJ1-2; V gene: TRBV2; CDR3 protein: ASDRDRGSYGYT
J gene: TRBJ2-5; V gene: TRBV24-1; CDR3 protein: ATSDPGGRNVETQY
J gene: TRBJ2-7; V gene: TRBV7-2; CDR3 protein: ASSVRDGSYEQY
J gene: TRBJ1-1; V gene: TRBV2; CDR3 protein: ASSEARGAGGNTEAF
J gene: TRBJ1-5; V gene: TRBV5-1; CDR3 protein: ASSLSGVPNQPQH
J gene: TRBJ2-2; V gene: TRBV24-1; CDR3 protein: ATSEQGPTNTGELF
J gene: TRBJ1-1; V gene: TRBV29-1; CDR3 protein: SADSMNTEAF
J gene: TRBJ1-6; V gene: TRBV7-2; CDR3 protein: ASSFPDPRSSYNSPLH
J gene: TRBJ2-5; V gene: TRBV24-1; CDR3 protein: ATSDGGRETQY
J gene: TRBJ1-5; V gene: TRBV7-2; CDR3 protein: ASSQGHRVNQPQH
J gene: TRBJ1-2; V gene: TRBV4-3; CDR3 protein: ASSQDRQGNYGYT
J gene: TRBJ2-7; V gene: TRBV16; CDR3 protein: ASSQLTGTGERKQY
J gene: TRBJ2-7; V gene: TRBV7-2; CDR3 protein: ASSPRLTSGGAGEQY
J gene: TRBJ2-1; V gene: TRBV5-4; CDR3 protein: ASSLVGRSYNEQF
J gene: TRBJ2-7; V gene: TRBV7-9; CDR3 protein: ASRREDYEQY
J gene: TRBJ1-5; V gene: TRBV6-2/TRBV6-3; CDR3 protein: ASSYSGIGQPQH
J gene: TRBJ1-1; V gene: TRBV30; CDR3 protein: AWSPRALLNTEAF
J gene: TRBJ2-5; V gene: TRBV9; CDR3 protein: ASSSGTSGAPETQY
J gene: TRBJ1-2; V gene: TRBV6-5; CDR3 protein: ASSRTTGVGYGYT
J gene: TRBJ2-7; V gene: TRBV19; CDR3 protein: ASSKGGGRNYEQY
J gene: TRBJ1-3; V gene: TRBV4-3; CDR3 protein: ASSQNPGPGNTIY
J gene: TRBJ2-2; V gene: TRBV7-2; CDR3 protein: ASSFRPGLAGATGELF
J gene: TRBJ1-5; V gene: TRBV4-1; CDR3 protein: ASSQDSERPQH
J gene: TRBJ2-3; V gene: TRBV19; CDR3 protein: ASTMGARGGRDTQY
J gene: TRBJ2-7; V gene: TRBV13; CDR3 protein: ASSLSLEAYEQY
J gene: TRBJ1-3; V gene: TRBV9; CDR3 protein: ASSTAGQGAQSNTIY
J gene: TRBJ1-2; V gene: TRBV12-3/TRBV12-4; CDR3 protein: ASSLTGVYGYT
J gene: TRBJ2-3; V gene: TRBV4-2; CDR3 protein: ASSHPRAGGTDTQY
J gene: TRBJ2-3; V gene: TRBV5-4; CDR3 protein: ASSFGAGVTTDTQY
J gene: TRBJ2-7; V gene: TRBV11-2; CDR3 protein: ASSPPWAGIHEQY
J gene: TRBJ2-7; V gene: TRBV5-1; CDR3 protein: ASSPDRGSYEQY
J gene: TRBJ1-1; V gene: TRBV2; CDR3 protein: ASSEWGQLNTEAF
J gene: TRBJ1-5; V gene: TRBV2; CDR3 protein: ASSEQRQGVQPQH
J gene: TRBJ1-2; V gene: TRBV19; CDR3 protein: ASSIQGASYGYT
J gene: TRBJ1-5; V gene: TRBV5-5; CDR3 protein: ASSAPEGNQPQH
J gene: TRBJ2-1; V gene: TRBV4-2; CDR3 protein: ASSQLAGGLNEQF
J gene: TRBJ1-3; V gene: TRBV5-4; CDR3 protein: ASSFKDRGSGNTIY
J gene: TRBJ2-7; V gene: TRBV6-5; CDR3 protein: ASSLTFAGPYEQY
J gene: TRBJ2-3; V gene: TRBV24-1; CDR3 protein: ATSDFTDTQY
J gene: TRBJ2-2; V gene: TRBV5-1; CDR3 protein: ASSGRGVLGELF